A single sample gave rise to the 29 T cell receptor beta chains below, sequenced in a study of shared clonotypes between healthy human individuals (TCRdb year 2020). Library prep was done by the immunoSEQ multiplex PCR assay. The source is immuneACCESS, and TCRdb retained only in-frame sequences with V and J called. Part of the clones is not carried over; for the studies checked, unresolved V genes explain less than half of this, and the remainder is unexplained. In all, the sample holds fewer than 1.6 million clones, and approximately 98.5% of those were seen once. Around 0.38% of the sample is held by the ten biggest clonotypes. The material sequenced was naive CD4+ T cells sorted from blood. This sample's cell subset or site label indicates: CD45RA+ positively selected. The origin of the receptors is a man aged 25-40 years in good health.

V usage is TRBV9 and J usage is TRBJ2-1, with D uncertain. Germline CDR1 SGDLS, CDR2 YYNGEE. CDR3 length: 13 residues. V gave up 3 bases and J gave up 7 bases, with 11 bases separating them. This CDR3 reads CASSARLQNEQFF. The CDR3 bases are TGTGCCAGCAGCGCGCGCCTTCAGAATGAGCAGTTCTTC.

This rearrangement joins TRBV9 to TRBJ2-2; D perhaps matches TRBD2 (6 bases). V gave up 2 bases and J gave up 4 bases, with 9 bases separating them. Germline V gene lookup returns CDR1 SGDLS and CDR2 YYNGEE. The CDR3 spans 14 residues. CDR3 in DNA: TGTGCCAGCAGCGTGACTAGATCCACCGGGGAGCTGTTTTTT. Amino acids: CASSVTRSTGELFF.

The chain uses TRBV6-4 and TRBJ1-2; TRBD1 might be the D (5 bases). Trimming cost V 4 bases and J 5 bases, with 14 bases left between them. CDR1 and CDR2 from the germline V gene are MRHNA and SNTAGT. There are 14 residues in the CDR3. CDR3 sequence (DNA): TGTGCCAGCAGTGTGGAACAGGACTCATATGGCTACACCTTC. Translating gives CASSVEQDSYGYTF.

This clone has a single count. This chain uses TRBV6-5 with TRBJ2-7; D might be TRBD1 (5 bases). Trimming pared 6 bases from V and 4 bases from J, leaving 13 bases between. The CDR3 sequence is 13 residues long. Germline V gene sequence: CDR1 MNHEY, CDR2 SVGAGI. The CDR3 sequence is CASSVRRGYEQYF. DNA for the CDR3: TGTGCCAGCAGCGTTCGTAGGGGATACGAGCAGTACTTC.

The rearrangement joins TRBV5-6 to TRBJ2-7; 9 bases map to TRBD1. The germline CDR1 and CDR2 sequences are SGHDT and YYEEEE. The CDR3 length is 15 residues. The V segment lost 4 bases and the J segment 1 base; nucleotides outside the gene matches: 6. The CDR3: CASSRPGQGSYEQYF. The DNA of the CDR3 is TGTGCCAGCAGCAGACCGGGACAGGGTTCCTACGAGCAGTACTTC.

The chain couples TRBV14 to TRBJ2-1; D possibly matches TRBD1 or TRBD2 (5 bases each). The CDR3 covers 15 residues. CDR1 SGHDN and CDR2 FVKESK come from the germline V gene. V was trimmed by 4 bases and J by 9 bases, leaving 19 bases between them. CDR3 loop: CASSPRSGTLGEQFF. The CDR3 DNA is TGTGCCAGCAGCCCGAGATCGGGGACCCTCGGTGAGCAGTTCTTC.

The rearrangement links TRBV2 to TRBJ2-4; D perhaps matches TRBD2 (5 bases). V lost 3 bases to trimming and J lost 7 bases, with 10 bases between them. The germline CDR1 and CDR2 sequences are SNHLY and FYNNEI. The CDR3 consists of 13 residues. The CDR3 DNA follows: TGTGCCAGCAGTGAGACTAACCAGAACATTCAGTACTTC. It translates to CASSETNQNIQYF.

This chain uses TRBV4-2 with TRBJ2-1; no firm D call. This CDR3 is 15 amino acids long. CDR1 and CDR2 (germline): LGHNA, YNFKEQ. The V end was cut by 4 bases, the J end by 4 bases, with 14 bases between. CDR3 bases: TGTGCCAGCAGCCTTACCGGGCGGATTTACAATGAGCAGTTCTTC. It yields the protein CASSLTGRIYNEQFF.

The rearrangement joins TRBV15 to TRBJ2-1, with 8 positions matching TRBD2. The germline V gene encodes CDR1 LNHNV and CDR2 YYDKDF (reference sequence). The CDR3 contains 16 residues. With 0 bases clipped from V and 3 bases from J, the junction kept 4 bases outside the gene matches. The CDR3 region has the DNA TGTGCCACCAGCAGAGAAGCGGGAGCGCTCTACAATGAGCAGTTCTTC. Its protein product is CATSREAGALYNEQFF.

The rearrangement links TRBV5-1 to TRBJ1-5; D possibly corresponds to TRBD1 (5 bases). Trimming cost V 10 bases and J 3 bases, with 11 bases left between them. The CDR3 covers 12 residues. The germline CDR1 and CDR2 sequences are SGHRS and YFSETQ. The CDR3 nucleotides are TGCGCCGGCCGGGACGCCAATCAGCCCCAGCATTTT. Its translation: CAGRDANQPQHF.

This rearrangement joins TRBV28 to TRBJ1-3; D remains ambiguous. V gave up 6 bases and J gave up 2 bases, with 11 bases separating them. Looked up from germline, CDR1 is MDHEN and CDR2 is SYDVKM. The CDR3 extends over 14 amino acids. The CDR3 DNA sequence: TGTGCCAGCAGAAGATTTGGGGCTGGAAACACCATATATTTT. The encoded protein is CASRRFGAGNTIYF.

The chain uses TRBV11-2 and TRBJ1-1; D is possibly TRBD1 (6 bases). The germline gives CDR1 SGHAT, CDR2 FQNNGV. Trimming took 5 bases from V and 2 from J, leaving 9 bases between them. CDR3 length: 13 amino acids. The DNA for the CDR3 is TGTGCCAGCAGCGACAGGACTAACACTGAAGCTTTCTTT. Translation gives CASSDRTNTEAFF.

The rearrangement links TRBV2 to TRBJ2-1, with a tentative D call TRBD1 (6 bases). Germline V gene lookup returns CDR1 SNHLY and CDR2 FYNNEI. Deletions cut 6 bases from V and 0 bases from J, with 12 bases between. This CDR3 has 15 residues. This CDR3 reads CASRNRVSSYNEQFF. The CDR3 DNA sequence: TGTGCCAGCAGAAACAGGGTAAGCTCCTACAATGAGCAGTTCTTC.

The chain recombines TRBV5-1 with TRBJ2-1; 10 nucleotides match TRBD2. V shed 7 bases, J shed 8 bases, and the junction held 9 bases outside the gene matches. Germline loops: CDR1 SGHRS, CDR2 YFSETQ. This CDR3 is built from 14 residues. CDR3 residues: CASLPLAGGYEQFF. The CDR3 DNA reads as TGCGCCAGCTTACCTTTAGCGGGAGGATATGAGCAGTTCTTC.

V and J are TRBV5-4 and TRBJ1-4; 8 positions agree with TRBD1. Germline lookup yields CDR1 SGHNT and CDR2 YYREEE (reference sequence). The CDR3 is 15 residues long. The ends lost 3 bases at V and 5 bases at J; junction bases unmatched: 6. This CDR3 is CASSSTTGANEKLFF. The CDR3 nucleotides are TGTGCCAGCAGCTCTACGACAGGGGCCAATGAAAAACTGTTTTTT.

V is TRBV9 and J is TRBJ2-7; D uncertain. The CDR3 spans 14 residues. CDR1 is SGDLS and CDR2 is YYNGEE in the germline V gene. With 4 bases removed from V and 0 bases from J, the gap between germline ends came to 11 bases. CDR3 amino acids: CASSPRPSSYEQYF. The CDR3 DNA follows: TGTGCCAGCAGCCCCCGCCCCAGCTCCTACGAGCAGTACTTC.

CDR3 region: CASSLDGTFNNEQFF. The CDR3 region has the DNA TGTGCCAGCAGCTTGGACGGCACCTTCAACAATGAGCAGTTCTTC. This chain links TRBV5-4 with TRBJ2-1, with D unresolved. Germline V gene sequence: CDR1 SGHNT, CDR2 YYREEE (reference sequence). The CDR3 extends over 15 amino acids. The V gene lost 0 bases and the J gene lost 5 bases, with 12 bases spanning the gap.

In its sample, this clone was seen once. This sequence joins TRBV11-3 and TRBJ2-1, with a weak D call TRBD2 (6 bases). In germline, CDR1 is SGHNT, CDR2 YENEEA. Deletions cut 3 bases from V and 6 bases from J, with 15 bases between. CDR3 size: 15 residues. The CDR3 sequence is CASSLGGLSGNEQFF. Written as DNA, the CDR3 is TGTGCCAGCAGCTTGGGGGGTCTATCAGGCAATGAGCAGTTCTTC.

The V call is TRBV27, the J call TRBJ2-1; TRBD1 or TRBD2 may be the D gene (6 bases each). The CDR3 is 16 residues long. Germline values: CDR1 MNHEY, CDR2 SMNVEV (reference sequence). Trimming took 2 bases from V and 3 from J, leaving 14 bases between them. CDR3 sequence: CASSLIRGRYYNEQFF. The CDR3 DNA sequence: TGTGCCAGCAGTTTAATTCGGGGGCGGTACTACAATGAGCAGTTCTTC.

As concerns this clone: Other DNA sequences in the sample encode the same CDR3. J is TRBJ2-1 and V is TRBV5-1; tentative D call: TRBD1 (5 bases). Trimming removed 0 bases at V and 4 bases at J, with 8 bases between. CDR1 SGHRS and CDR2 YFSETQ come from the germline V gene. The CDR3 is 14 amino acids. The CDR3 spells CASSLEQGYNEQFF. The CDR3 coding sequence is TGCGCCAGCAGCTTGGAGCAGGGTTACAATGAGCAGTTCTTC.

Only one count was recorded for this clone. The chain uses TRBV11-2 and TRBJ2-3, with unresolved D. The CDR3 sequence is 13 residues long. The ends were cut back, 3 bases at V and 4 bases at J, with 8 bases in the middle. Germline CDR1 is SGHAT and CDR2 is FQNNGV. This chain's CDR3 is CASSLVPPDTQYF. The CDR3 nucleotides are TGTGCCAGCAGCTTGGTCCCCCCAGATACGCAGTATTTT.

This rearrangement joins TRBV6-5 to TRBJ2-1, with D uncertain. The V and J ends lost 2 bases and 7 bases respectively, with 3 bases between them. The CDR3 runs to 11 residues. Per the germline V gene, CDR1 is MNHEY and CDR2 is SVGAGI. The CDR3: CASSYANEQFF. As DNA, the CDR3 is TGTGCCAGCAGTTACGCAAATGAGCAGTTCTTC.

This CDR3 is CASSSQGWDHNEQFF. Written as DNA, the CDR3 is TGTGCCAGCAGCTCCCAGGGGTGGGATCACAATGAGCAGTTCTTC. This chain links TRBV11-2 with TRBJ2-1; perhaps TRBD1 as D (6 bases). The germline V gene encodes CDR1 SGHAT and CDR2 FQNNGV. Trimming took 4 bases from V and 5 from J, leaving 15 bases between them. CDR3 size: 15 residues.

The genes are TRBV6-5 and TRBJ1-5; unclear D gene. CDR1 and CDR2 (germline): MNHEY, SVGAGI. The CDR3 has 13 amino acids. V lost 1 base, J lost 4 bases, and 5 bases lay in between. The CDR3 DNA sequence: TGTGCCAGCAGTTACTTACCGAATCAGCCCCAGCATTTT. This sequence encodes CASSYLPNQPQHF.

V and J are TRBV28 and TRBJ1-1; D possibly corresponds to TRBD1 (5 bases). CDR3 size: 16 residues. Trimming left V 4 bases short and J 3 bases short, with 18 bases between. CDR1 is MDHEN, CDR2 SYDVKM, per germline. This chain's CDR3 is CASSYQGLRADTEAFF. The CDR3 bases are TGTGCCAGCAGTTATCAGGGACTTCGGGCAGACACTGAAGCTTTCTTT.

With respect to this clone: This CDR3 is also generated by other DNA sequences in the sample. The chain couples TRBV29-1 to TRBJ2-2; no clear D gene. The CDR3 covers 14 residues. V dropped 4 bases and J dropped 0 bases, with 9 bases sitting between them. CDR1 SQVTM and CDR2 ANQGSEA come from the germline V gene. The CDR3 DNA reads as TGCAGCGTTGGGCAGCGAACGAACACCGGGGAGCTGTTTTTT. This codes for CSVGQRTNTGELFF.

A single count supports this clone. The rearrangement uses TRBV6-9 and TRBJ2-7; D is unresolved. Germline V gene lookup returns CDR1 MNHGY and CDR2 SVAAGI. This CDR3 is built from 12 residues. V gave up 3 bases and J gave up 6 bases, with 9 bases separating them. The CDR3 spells CASSYRLGEQYF. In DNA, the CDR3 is TGTGCCAGCAGTTACAGGCTCGGCGAGCAGTACTTC.

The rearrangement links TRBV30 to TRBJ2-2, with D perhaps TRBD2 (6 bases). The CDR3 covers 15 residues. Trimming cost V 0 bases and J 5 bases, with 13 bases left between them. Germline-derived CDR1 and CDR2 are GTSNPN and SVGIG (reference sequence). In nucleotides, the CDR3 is TGTGCCTGGAGTGTACCAACTAGCAGAACCGGGGAGCTGTTTTTT. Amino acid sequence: CAWSVPTSRTGELFF.

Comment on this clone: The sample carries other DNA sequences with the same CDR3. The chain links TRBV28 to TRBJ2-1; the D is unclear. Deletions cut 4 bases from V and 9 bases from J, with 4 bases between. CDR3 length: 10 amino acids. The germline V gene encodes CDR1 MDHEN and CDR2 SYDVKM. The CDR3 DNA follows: TGTGCCAGCAGTTCAGTTGAGCAGTTCTTC. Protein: CASSSVEQFF.